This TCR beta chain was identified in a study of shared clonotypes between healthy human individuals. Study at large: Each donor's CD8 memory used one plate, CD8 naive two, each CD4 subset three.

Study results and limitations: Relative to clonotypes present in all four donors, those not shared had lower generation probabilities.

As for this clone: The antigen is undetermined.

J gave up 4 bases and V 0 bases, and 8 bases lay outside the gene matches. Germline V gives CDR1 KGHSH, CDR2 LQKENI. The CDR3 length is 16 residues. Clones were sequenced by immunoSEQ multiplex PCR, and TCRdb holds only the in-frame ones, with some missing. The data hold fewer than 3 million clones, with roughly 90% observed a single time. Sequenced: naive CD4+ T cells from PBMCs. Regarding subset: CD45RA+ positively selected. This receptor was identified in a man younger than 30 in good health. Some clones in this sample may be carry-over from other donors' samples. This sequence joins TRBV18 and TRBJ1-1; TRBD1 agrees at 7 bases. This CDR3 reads CASSPPSTGVGTEAFF. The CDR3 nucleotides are TGTGCCAGCTCACCACCCTCCACAGGGGTGGGCACTGAAGCTTTCTTT.